At least ten counts were recorded for the clone carrying this T cell receptor beta chain. Authors of the study amplified TCR beta CDR3 regions from RNA transcripts. Using the HTBI primer set, a first-round RT-PCR was run on the TCR CDR3. TCRdb recomputed calls from the multiplex PCR reads with MiXCR, one row per CDR3 protein. The table lists 380,000 or so distinct CDR3 sequences, approximately 15% of them singletons. This record belongs to a study of T cells in Graves' hyperthyroidism and ophthalmopathy. Study information: Sampling of peripheral blood happened at initial diagnosis, prior to any treatment.

Uncontrolled infection, other autoimmune disease, pregnancy and lactation each barred patients from inclusion. Diagnosing involved the use of clinical symptoms, serum thyroxine and TRAb, thyroid ultrasound and orbital computed tomography. Blood sampling occurred at first hyperthyroidism diagnosis, ahead of any ophthalmopathy symptoms. The TCR sequence derives from a man aged 25-45 years with Graves' hyperthyroidism that later progressed to Graves' ophthalmopathy. Sequencing was done on a sample of blood.

CDR3 DNA: TGTGCCAGCCCCGGGGGGGGGGAGACTGAAGCTTTCTTT. Translated, it gives CASPGGGETEAFF. The gene calls are TRBV2 and TRBJ1-1; D perhaps matches TRBD1 (5 bases). There are 13 residues in the CDR3. Germline CDR1 and CDR2: SNHLY and FYNNEI. V lost 8 bases to trimming and J lost 5 bases, with 15 bases between them.